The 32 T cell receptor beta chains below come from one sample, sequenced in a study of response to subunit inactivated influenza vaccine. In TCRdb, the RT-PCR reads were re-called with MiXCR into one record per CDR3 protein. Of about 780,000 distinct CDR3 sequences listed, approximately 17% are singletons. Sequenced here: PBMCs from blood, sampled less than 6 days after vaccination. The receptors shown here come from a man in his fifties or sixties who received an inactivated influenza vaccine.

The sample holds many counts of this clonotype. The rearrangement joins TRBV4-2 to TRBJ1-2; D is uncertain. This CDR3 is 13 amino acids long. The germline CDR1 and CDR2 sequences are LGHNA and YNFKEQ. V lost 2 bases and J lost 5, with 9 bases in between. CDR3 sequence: CASSQRAEYGYTF. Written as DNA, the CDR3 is TGTGCCAGCAGCCAAAGGGCAGAATATGGCTACACCTTC.

CDR3 sequence (DNA): TGCAGTGCTAGGCGGATCGGATCCTACGAGCAGTACTTC. Protein product: CSARRIGSYEQYF. V usage is TRBV20-1 and J usage is TRBJ2-7; D remains ambiguous. Germline CDR1 reads DFQATT; CDR2 reads SNEGSKA (reference sequence). This CDR3 region has 13 residues. Trimming shortened V by 3 bases and J by 1 base, and 10 bases separated the two germline ends.

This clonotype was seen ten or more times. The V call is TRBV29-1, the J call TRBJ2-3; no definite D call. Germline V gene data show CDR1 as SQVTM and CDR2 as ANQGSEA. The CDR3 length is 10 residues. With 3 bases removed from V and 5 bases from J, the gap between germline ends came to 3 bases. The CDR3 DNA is TGCAGCGTTGAGTTAGATACGCAGTATTTT. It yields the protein CSVELDTQYF.

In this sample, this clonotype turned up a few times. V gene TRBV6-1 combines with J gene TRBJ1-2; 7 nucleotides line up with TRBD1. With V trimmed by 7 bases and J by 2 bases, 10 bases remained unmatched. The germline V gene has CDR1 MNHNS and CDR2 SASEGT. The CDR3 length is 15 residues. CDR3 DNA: TGTGCCAGCACCCCCCGGGACAGCTCCAACTATGGCTACACCTTC. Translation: CASTPRDSSNYGYTF.

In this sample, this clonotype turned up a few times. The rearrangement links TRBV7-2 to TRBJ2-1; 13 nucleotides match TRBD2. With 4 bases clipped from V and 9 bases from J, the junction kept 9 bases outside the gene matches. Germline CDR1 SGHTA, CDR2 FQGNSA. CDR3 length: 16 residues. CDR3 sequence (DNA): TGTGCCAGCAGCTGGACCACTAGCGGGAGGGCGGGTGAGCAGTTCTTC. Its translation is CASSWTTSGRAGEQFF.

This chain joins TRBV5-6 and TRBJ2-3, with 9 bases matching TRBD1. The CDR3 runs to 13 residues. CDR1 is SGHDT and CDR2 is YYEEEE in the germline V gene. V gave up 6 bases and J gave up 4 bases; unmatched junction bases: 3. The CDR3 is CASNRGLSDTQYF. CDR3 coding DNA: TGTGCCAGCAACAGGGGGCTGTCAGATACGCAGTATTTT.

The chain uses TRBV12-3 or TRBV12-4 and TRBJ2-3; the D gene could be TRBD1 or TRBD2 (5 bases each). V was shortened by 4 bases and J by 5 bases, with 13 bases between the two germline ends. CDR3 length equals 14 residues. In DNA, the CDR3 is TGTGCCAGCAGTTCACGGGACGCCCGAGATACGCAGTATTTT. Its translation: CASSSRDARDTQYF.

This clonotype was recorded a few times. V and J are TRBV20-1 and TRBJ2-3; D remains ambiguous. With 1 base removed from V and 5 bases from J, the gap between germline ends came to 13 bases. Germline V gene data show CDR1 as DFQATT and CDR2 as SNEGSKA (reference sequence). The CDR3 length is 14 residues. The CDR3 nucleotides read TGCAGTGCTAGAGTAGAGGAATTAAGAGATACGCAGTATTTT. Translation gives CSARVEELRDTQYF.

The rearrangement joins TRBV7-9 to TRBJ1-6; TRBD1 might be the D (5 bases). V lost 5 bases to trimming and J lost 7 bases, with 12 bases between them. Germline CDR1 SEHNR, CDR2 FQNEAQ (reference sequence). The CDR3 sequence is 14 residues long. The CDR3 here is CASSRGTNNSPLHF. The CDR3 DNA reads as TGTGCCAGCAGCCGCGGGACGAACAATTCACCCCTCCACTTT.

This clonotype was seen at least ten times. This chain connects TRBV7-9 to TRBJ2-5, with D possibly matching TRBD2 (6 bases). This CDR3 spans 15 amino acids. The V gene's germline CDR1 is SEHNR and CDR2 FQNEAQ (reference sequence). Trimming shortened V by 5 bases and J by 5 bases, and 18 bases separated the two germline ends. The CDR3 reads CASSVDYWDQETQYF. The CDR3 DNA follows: TGTGCCAGCAGCGTGGACTATTGGGATCAGGAGACCCAGTACTTC. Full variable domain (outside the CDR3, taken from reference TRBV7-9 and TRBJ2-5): DTGVSQNPRHKITKRGQNVTFRCDPISEHNRLYWYRQTLGQGPEFLTYFQNEAQLEKSRLLSDRFSAERPKGSFSTLEIQRTEQGDSAMYLCASSVDYWDQETQYFGPGTRLLVL.

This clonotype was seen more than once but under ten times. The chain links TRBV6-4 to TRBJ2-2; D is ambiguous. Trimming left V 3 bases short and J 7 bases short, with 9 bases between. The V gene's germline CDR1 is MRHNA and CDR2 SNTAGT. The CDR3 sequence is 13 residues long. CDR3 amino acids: CASSEAAFGELFF. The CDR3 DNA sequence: TGTGCCAGCAGTGAAGCCGCGTTCGGGGAGCTGTTTTTT.

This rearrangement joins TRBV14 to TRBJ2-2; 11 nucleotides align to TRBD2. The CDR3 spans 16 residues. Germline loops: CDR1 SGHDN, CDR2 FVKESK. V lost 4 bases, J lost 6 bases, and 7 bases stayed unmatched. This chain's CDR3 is CASSPLTSGVPGELFF. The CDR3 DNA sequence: TGTGCCAGCAGCCCCCTGACTAGCGGGGTCCCCGGGGAGCTGTTTTTT.

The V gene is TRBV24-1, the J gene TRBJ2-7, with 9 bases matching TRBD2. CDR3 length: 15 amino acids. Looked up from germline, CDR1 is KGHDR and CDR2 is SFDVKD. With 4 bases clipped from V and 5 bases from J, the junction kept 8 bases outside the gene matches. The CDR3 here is CATSDPKRGVHEQYF. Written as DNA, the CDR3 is TGTGCCACCAGTGACCCTAAGCGGGGGGTCCACGAGCAGTACTTC.

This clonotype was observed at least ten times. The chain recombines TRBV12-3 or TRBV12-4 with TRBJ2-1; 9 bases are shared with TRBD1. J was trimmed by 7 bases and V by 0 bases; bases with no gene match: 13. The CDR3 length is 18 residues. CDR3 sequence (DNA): TGTGCCAGCAGTTTAGCGAAAATCTGGGACAGGGAATTGAATGAGCAGTTCTTC. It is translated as CASSLAKIWDRELNEQFF.

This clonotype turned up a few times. DNA of the CDR3: TGTGCCAGCAGTGAATACGGGGCTAGCGGGATACAGTTCTCCTACGAGCAGTACTTC. This gives the protein CASSEYGASGIQFSYEQYF. This chain links TRBV27 with TRBJ2-7; 9 bases line up with TRBD2. This CDR3 has 19 residues. With V trimmed by 5 bases and J by 0 bases, 17 bases remained unmatched. The germline V gene has CDR1 MNHEY and CDR2 SMNVEV (reference sequence).

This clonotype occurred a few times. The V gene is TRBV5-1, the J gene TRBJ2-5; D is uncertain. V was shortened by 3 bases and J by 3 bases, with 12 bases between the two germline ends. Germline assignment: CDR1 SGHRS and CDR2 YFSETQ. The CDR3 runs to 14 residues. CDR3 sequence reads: CASSYAAREETQYF. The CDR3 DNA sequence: TGCGCCAGCAGCTATGCGGCCCGAGAAGAGACCCAGTACTTC.

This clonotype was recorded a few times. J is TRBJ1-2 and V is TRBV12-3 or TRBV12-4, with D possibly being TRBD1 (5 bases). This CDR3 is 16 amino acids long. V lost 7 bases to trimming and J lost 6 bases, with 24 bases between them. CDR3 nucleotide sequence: TGTGCCAGCACCCTTCTCTTATCCAGGGAGATAAATGGCTACACCTTC. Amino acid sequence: CASTLLLSREINGYTF.

The CDR3 coding sequence is TGCAGTGCTAGACACAGGGTGGATTCACCCCTCCACTTT. Residues: CSARHRVDSPLHF. V and J are TRBV20-1 and TRBJ1-6; D might be TRBD1 (6 bases). Trimming shortened V by 2 bases and J by 8 bases, and 10 bases separated the two germline ends. Germline assignment: CDR1 DFQATT and CDR2 SNEGSKA (reference sequence). CDR3 length equals 13 residues.

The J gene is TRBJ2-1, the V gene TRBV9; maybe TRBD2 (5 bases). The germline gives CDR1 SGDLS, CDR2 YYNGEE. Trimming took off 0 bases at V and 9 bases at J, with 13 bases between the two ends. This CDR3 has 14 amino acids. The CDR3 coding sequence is TGTGCCAGCAGCGTAGTGGGTCAGGCGGGTGAGCAGTTCTTC. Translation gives CASSVVGQAGEQFF.

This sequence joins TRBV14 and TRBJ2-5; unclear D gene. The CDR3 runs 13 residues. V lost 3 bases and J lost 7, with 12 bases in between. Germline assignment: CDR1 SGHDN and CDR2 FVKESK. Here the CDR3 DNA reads TGTGCCAGCAGCCAGTCTACCCTTGGGACCCAGTACTTC. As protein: CASSQSTLGTQYF.

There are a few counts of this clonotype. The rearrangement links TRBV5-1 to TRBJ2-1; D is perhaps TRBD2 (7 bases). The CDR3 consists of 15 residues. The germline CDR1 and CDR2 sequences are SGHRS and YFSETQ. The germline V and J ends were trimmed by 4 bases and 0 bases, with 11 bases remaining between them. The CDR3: CASSGGGLSYNEQFF. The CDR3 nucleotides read TGCGCCAGCAGCGGCGGGGGCCTCTCCTACAATGAGCAGTTCTTC.

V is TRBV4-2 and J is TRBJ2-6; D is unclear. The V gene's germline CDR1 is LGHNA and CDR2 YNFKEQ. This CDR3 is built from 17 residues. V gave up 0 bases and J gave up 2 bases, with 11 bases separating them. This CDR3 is CASSQDLQATGANVLTF. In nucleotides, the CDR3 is TGTGCCAGCAGCCAAGATTTGCAGGCCACTGGGGCCAACGTCCTGACTTTC.

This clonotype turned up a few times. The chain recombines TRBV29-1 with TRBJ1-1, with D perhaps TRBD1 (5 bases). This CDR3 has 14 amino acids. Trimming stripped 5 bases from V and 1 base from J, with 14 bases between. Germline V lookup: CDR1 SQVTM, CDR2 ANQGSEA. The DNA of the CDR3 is TGCAGCGTTCGACTTAAGAGGGGGAACACTGAAGCTTTCTTT. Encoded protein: CSVRLKRGNTEAFF.

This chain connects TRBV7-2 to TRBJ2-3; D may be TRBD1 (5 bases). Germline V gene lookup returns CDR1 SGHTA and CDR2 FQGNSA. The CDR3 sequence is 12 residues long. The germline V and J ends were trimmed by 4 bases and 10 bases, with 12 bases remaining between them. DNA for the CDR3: TGTGCCAGCAGCTCACGGACCAGGGCGCAGTATTTT. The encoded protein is CASSSRTRAQYF.

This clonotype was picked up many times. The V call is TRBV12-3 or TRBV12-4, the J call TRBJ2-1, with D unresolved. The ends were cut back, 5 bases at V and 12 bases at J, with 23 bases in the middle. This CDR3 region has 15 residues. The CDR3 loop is CASSDKTYSRQAQFF. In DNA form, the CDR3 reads TGTGCCAGCAGTGACAAAACATATTCCCGCCAGGCGCAGTTCTTC.

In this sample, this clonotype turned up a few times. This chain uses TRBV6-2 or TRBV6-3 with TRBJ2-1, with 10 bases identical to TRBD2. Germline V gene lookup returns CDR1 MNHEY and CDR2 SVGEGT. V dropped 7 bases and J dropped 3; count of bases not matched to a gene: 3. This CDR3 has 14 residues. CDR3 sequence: CASKVAGGYNEQFF. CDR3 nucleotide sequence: TGTGCCAGCAAGGTAGCGGGAGGCTACAATGAGCAGTTCTTC.

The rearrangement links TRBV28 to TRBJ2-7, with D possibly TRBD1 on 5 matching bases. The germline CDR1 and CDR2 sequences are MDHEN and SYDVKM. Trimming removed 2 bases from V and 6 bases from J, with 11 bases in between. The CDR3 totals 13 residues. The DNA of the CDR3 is TGTGCCAGCAGTTTAGGTACAGGTCCCGAGCAGTACTTC. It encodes CASSLGTGPEQYF.

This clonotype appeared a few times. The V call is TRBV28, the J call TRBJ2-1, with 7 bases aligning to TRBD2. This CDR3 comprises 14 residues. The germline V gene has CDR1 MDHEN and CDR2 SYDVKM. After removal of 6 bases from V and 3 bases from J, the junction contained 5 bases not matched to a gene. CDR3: CASSLSGNYNEQFF. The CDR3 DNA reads TGTGCCAGCAGCTTAAGCGGGAACTACAATGAGCAGTTCTTC.

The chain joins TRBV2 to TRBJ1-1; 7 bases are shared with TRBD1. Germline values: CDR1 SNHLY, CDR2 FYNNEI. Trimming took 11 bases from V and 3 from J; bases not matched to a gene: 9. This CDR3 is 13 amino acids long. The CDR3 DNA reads TGTGCCTCCACGGGACAGAGGGACACTGAAGCTTTCTTT. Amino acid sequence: CASTGQRDTEAFF.

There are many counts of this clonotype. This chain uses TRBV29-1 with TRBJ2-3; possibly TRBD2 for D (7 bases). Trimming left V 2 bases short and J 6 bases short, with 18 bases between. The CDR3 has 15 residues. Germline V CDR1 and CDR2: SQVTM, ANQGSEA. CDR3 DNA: TGCAGCGTTGAATTGAGTCGGGGGGCCAGGGATACGCAGTATTTT. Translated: CSVELSRGARDTQYF.

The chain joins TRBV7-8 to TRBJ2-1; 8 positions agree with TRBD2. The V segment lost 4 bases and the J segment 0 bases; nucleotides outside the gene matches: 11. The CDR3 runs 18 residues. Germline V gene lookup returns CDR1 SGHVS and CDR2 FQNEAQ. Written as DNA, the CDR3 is TGTGCCAGCAGCTCGAGGACTAGCCACATGAGCTCCTACAATGAGCAGTTCTTC. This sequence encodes CASSSRTSHMSSYNEQFF.

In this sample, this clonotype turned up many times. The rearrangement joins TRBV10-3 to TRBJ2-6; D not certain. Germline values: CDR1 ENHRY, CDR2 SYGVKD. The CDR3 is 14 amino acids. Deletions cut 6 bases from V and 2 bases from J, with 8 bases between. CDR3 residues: CAIRDPTGANVLTF. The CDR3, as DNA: TGTGCCATCAGGGACCCGACTGGGGCCAACGTCCTGACTTTC.